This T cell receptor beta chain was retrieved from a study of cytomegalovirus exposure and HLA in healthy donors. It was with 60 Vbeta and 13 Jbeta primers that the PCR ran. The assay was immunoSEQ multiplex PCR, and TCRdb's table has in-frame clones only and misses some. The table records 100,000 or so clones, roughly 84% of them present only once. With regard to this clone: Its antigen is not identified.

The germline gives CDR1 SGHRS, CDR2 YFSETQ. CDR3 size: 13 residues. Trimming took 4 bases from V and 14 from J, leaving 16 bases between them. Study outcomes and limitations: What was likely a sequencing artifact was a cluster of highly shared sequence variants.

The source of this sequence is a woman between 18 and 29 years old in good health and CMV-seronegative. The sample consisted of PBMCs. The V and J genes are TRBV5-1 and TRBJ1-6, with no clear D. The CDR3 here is CASSTGRRGSLHF. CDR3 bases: TGCGCCAGCAGCACTGGACGGAGAGGGTCCCTCCACTTT.